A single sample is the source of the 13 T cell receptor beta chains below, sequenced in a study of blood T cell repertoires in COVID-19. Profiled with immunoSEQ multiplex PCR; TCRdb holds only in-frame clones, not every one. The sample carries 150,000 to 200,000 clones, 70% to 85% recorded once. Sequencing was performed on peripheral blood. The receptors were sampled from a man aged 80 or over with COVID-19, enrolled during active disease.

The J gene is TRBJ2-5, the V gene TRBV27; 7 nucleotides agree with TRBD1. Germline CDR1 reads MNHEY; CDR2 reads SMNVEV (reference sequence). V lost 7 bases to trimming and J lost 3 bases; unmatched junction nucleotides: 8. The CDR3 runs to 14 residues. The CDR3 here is CASTFPDREETQYF. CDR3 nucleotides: TGTGCCAGCACCTTTCCCGACAGGGAAGAGACCCAGTACTTC.

CDR3: CASSNDRAYGYTF. DNA for the CDR3: TGTGCCAGCAGCAACGACAGGGCCTATGGCTACACCTTC. V usage is TRBV12-3 or TRBV12-4 and J usage is TRBJ1-2, with 7 bases identical to TRBD1. The CDR3 is made up of 13 amino acids. The trim removed 6 bases at V and 4 bases at J, leaving 5 bases unmatched.

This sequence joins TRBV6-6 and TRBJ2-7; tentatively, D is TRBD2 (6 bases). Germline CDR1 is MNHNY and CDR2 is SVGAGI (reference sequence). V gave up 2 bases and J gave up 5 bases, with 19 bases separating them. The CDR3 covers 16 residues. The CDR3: CASSYLGAGRFHEQYF. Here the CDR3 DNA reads TGTGCCAGCAGTTACCTTGGGGCAGGGAGGTTCCACGAGCAGTACTTC.

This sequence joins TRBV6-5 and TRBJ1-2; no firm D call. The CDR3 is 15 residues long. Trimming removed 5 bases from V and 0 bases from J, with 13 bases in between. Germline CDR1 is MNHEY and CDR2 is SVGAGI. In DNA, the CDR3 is TGTGCCAGCAGTCGGATCGGAGGGCCTAACTATGGCTACACCTTC. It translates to CASSRIGGPNYGYTF.

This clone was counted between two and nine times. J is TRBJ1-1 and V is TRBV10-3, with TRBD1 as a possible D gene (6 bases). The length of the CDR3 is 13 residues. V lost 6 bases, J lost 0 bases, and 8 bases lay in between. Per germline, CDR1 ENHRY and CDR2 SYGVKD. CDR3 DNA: TGTGCCATCAGCGGACAGTTGAACACTGAAGCTTTCTTT. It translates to CAISGQLNTEAFF.

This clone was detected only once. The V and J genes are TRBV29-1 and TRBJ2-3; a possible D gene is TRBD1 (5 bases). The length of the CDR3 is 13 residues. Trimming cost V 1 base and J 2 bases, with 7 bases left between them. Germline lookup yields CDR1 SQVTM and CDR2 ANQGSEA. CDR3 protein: CSVEAGLTDTQYF. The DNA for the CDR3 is TGCAGCGTTGAAGCAGGGCTCACAGATACGCAGTATTTT.

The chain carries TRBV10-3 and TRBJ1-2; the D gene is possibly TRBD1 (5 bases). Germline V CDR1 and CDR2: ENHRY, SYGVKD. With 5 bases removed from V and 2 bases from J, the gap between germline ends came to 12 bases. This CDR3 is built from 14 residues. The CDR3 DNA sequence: TGTGCCATCAGTTCCCAGGGTGACAACTATGGCTACACCTTC. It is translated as CAISSQGDNYGYTF.

In DNA, the CDR3 is TGTGCCAGCAGCTTACGGACAGGGGAGTACCAAGAGACCCAGTACTTC. Encoded protein: CASSLRTGEYQETQYF. The rearrangement links TRBV5-4 to TRBJ2-5, with TRBD1 identical over 9 bases. The V gene end was trimmed by 2 bases and the J gene end by 0 bases; junction bases not matched to a gene: 5. There are 16 residues in the CDR3. Germline-derived CDR1 and CDR2 are SGHNT and YYREEE (reference sequence).

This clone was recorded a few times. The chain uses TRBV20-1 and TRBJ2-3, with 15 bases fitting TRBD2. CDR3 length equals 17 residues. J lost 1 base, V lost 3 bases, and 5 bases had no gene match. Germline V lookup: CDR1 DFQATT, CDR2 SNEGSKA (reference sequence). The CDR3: CSASLGLAGGGTDTQYF. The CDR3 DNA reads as TGCAGTGCTAGTCTTGGACTAGCGGGGGGGGGCACAGATACGCAGTATTTT.

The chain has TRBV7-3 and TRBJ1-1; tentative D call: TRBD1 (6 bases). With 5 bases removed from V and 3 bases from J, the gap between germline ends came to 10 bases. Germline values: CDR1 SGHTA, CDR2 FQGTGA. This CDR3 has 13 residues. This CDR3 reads CASSEDRDTEAFF. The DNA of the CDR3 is TGTGCCAGCAGCGAGGACAGAGACACTGAAGCTTTCTTT.

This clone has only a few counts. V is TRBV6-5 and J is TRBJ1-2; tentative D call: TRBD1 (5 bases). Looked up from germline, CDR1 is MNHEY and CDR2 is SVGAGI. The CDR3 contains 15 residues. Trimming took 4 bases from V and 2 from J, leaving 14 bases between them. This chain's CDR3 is CASSWGDKSNYGYTF. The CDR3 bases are TGTGCCAGCAGTTGGGGCGACAAATCAAACTATGGCTACACCTTC.

Here the CDR3 reads CASSGWRENDQPQHF. In nucleotides, the CDR3 is TGTGCCAGCAGTGGTTGGAGGGAGAACGATCAGCCCCAGCATTTT. V and J are TRBV25-1 and TRBJ1-5; D is unresolved. CDR3 size: 15 residues. Germline loops: CDR1 MGHDK, CDR2 SYGVNS. V lost 4 bases, J lost 5 bases, and 15 bases lay in between.

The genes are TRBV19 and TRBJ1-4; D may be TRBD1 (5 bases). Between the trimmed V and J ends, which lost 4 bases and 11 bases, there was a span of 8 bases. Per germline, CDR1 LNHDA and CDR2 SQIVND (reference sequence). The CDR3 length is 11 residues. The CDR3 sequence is CASSTGEKLFF. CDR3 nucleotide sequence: TGTGCCAGTAGTACGGGGGAGAAACTGTTTTTT.